This T cell receptor (beta chain) was captured in a study of siplizumab effects on memory and regulatory T cells (dated by TCRdb to the late 2010s). In the study overall: The study examined how the anti-CD2 antibody siplizumab affects alloreactive T-cell subsets in allogeneic mixed lymphocyte reactions built from human PBMCs. Findings and caveats that apply to the study as a whole: Among mappable alloreactive CD4+ clones, an average Treg-derived fraction of roughly 70% was observed with siplizumab, compared with approximately 26% in control reactions. Whether proliferating Tregs from siplizumab cultures actually had suppressive function was not functionally confirmed. About 75-97% of proliferating CD4+ or CD8+ clones could not be given a naive or memory phenotype. Siplizumab significantly lowered the cumulative frequency of alloreactive sequences that could be traced to unstimulated CD4+ memory T cells. Because sequences below about 10^-5 frequency were poorly captured, only a minor fraction of alloreactive clones could be mapped to unstimulated subsets. Unstimulated naive T cells appeared to be more diverse than memory T cells, and naive cells seemed to make a substantial contribution to the alloresponse.

Sorted unstimulated T cells and proliferating T cells recovered from mixed lymphocyte reactions were subjected to TCRbeta CDR3 sequencing. Fresh whole blood from nine to ten HLA-typed healthy donors was used as the source from which PBMCs were isolated. Unstimulated CD4+ non-regulatory T cells were FACS-sorted to map the origin of alloreactive clones. Library prep was done by the immunoSEQ multiplex PCR assay. About 10^5 TCR templates per sample were assayed by the deep sequencing platform. Genomic DNA extracted from sorted T cells was the material used for TCRbeta CDR3 sequencing. Per the authors' processing: The R programming language was used for the clonal analysis of the TCRbeta CDR3 data. Comparing unstimulated samples against CFSE-low samples taken after the reaction was how alloreactive CD4+ and CD8+ clones were defined. Regulatory or non-regulatory origin of alloreactive CD4+ clones was assigned by matching sequences to the sorted unstimulated Treg and non-Treg repertoires. TCRdb provides this immuneACCESS table in a form limited to in-frame rearrangements. Some clones are lacking; in checked studies, under half of them reflect an unresolved V gene, and why the rest are absent is not known. D and trimming come from the DNA, and the V and J calls and clone size come from that table. The sample has roughly 93,000 clones on record, around 94% of them singletons. The ten top clones hold about 1.4% of the sample.

The CDR3 covers 12 residues, taking in both the cysteine and the phenylalanine. Only the CDR3 DNA stays, 36 bases, in frame from base 1. Looking up the germline V gene yields CDR1 MGHRA and CDR2 YSYEKL. V is pared back by 4 bases and J by 8 bases, with 11 bases lying between the germline termini. On this clone: Its antigen is still unknown. Base quality data are lacking; no much larger clone is found one base away.

This TCR derives from a human donor in good health. This sequence uses TRBV4-1 and TRBJ1-1; a confident D gene designation cannot be given. Sequenced input: non-Treg CD4+ T cells sorted from blood. The cell subset or site label, read with the paper, signifies: FACS-sorted unstimulated CD4+ non-regulatory T cells. Read as DNA, the sequence is TGCGCCAGCAGCCGGATGGGCGCGGAAGCTTTCTTT. Translated, it reads CASSRMGAEAFF.